The following is a TCR beta chain sequence with its context. Its antigen is not identified. This record comes from a study of OX40 agonist ivuxolimab in advanced cancers. About the research overall: Patients received ivuxolimab, an intravenous treatment, every 2 weeks at 0.01 to 10 mg/kg. Those enrolled were 80% to 85% male, with a mean age of around 60 years and ages from roughly 23 to 80.

Data came from immunoSEQ multiplex PCR; TCRdb stores just in-frame clones and leaves some out. The sample has 70,000 to 90,000 clones; approximately 87% are singletons. The junction had 12 bases not matched to a gene; V was cut back by 4 bases and J by 8 bases. Germline-derived CDR1 and CDR2 are SGHRS and YFSETQ. This CDR3 spans 15 amino acids. Study-wide points: The authors also found low normalized T-cell clonal expansion in some nonresponders. Expanded clones tended on average to be more numerous among CD8+ T cells than CD4+.

This sequence was found in an adult with an advanced solid tumor such as melanoma, head and neck, liver or kidney cancer. The rearrangement joins TRBV5-1 to TRBJ2-1; the match to TRBD2 covers 7 bases. The material sequenced was CD4+ or CD8+ T cells sorted from blood, taken in a trial of the OX40 agonist ivuxolimab. The DNA of the CDR3 is TGCGCCAGCAGCATTCTAGCGAGCGGGGCCCATGAGCAGTTCTTC. Translation gives CASSILASGAHEQFF.